This entry is about one TCR beta chain. Its matching antigen is unknown. In each case, RNA was isolated and then reverse transcribed into cDNA as the sequencing template. Assay used: immunoSEQ multiplex PCR; TCRdb lists only in-frame clones, some missing. The sample has about 200,000 clones, 60% seen once; the top ten hold approximately 1%. The data originate from a study of CD8+ T cells in alopecia areata. Study-level findings and limits: In scalp, tofacitinib significantly decreased clonality and expanded CD8+ clones among the top 100.

The CDR3 has 12 residues. The germline V gene has CDR1 GTSNPN and CDR2 SVGIG (reference sequence). Between the trimmed V and J ends, which lost 6 bases and 3 bases, there was a span of 11 bases. Noted treatment: oral pan-JAK inhibitor, 5-10 mg twice daily. Sorting of PBMCs yielded the CD4+ and CD8+ T cells. The chain joins TRBV30 to TRBJ1-1; D ambiguous. The TCR originated in a human donor with alopecia areata. The sample in question was CD4+ T cells sorted from blood, obtained at week 24, from a patient treated with tofacitinib. DNA of the CDR3: TGTGCCTGCTGGCCGAGGGACACTGAAGCTTTCTTT. Translating gives CACWPRDTEAFF. Full variable domain (rest looked up from reference TRBV30 and TRBJ1-1): SQTIHQWPATLVQPVGSPLSLECTVEGTSNPNLYWYRQAAGRGLQLLFYSVGIGQISSEVPQNLSASRPQDRQFILSSKKLLLSDSGFYLCACWPRDTEAFFGQGTRLTVV.